This T cell receptor (beta chain) was profiled in a study of T cell repertoires in cytomegalovirus infection. Study in general: A matching HLA type, together with CMV infection, was signaled by public TCR beta signatures. Findings and limits, study-wide: Adding up the frequency of public TCR beta families identified people who carried CMV plus the relevant HLA. CMV-specific HLA-C-restricted TCR beta clonotypes dominated the ex vivo response.

TCRdb reanalysed the reads using MiXCR and keeps one entry per CDR3 protein. Here the sample spans approximately 730,000 distinct CDR3 sequences, 30% to 35% being singletons. The V and J ends lost 1 base and 3 bases respectively, with 12 bases between them. The CDR3 covers 15 residues. Germline V gene data show CDR1 as LNHDA and CDR2 as SQIVND (reference sequence). Regarding this clonotype: Its antigen is unidentified.

The sequence derives from a human donor in good health (CMV status not recorded). Some clones in this sample may be carry-over from other donors' samples. The J gene is TRBJ1-2, the V gene TRBV19; unclear D gene. The sample in question was cultured PBMCs, obtained from culture after CMV antigen stimulation. The CDR3 is CASSIVRGSDYGYTF. DNA for the CDR3: TGTGCCAGTAGTATAGTGCGGGGATCGGACTATGGCTACACCTTC.